The present T cell receptor (beta chain) was sequenced within a study of blood T cell repertoires in COVID-19. Comment on this clone: Distinct nucleotide sequences in the sample also encode this CDR3.

In the authors' workflow: Amplified reference gene primers provided the basis for estimating nucleated cell counts. This table comes from immunoSEQ multiplex PCR, and its TCRdb copy is limited to in-frame clones, with some not included. The V and J calls and clone size were taken over from that table, and D and trimming were inferred from the DNA. Altogether 200,000 to 300,000 clones are present, about nine tenths being singletons, with the ten largest covering 0.8% to 0.95%. The V end lost 3 bases, the J end lost 1 base, and 7 bases lay between the germline ends. This CDR3 is built from 13 residues.

The clonotype comes from a man aged 25 to 45 with COVID-19, enrolled during active disease. Sequencing was performed on peripheral blood. The V gene is TRBV12-3 or TRBV12-4, the J gene TRBJ2-7, with D unresolved. The CDR3: CASSFGGSYEQYF. The CDR3, as DNA: TGTGCCAGCAGTTTCGGCGGTTCCTACGAGCAGTACTTC.